Sequencing of this TCR beta chain was carried out in a study of radiation and T cells in renal cell carcinoma (dated by TCRdb to about 2020). A note on the overall study: Samples came from a clinical trial, in which primary renal cell carcinomas received 15 Gy stereotactic body radiation therapy followed by nephrectomy 4 weeks later. In total, fewer than 55 samples underwent TCR beta sequencing: roughly 25 tumors plus 27 peripheral blood samples. Across all 53 samples, 4,016,671 unique CDR3 nucleotide sequences, encoding 2,658,974 unique CDR3 amino acid sequences, were identified. What the authors observed across the whole study: In blood, the top tumor clonotypes increased from baseline to 2 weeks after radiation and then shrank by 4 weeks, which suggests a temporary expansion of tumor-resident clones. Because the trial had a single-armed design, the trial could not examine how radiation dose or scheduling affected the TCR repertoire. No pretreatment tumor biopsies were available, so the baseline intratumoral presence of clonotypes could not be determined. Blood repertoire dynamics were not followed beyond 4 weeks after treatment.

In light of the paper, this sample's time point label describes: blood 2 weeks post-SBRT. Explained via the paper, the treatment or condition label denotes: 15 Gy SBRT to primary tumor, nephrectomy 4 weeks later. Serial peripheral blood from radiation-treated patients was sampled at baseline, 2 weeks and 4 weeks after SBRT to track tumor-enriched clonotypes. Renal cell carcinoma with clear cell pathology was present in all patients. The QIAamp DNA Blood Mini Kit (Qiagen) was used to prepare genomic DNA for TCR sequencing. Only samples passing all quality control checks were included in the analyses. Notes on this clone: Its antigen has not been determined. No much larger clone exists at a distance of one base, and base qualities are not known.

The immunoSEQ kit was used, according to the manufacturer's recommendations, to generate TCR beta libraries from genomic DNA. To prepare libraries, a first multiplex PCR with proprietary primers was run, followed by a second PCR that added unique barcodes, and a bead cleanup was done after each round. Each sample batch included a kit-provided positive control reaction and a negative control reaction. The final libraries were assessed on an Agilent 4200 TapeStation D1000 ScreenTape, pooled by volume, and quantified by qPCR. Sequencing ran on an Illumina NextSeq500 with a MidOutput 150-cycle cartridge, using 156 Read1 and 15 Index1 cycles with kit custom primers. The pooled library was loaded at around 1.1 pM, and around 18% PhiX control was spiked in. On the study's bioinformatics: Vendor-processed data were analyzed in R, with a clonotype defined as all T cells sharing the same CDR3 nucleotide sequence. In the clone abundance analyses, frequencies in each sample were normalized to that sample's 10,000 most abundant clones. Public T cell clones, which averaged fewer than five per sample, were removed prior to analysis. A difference in abundance of at least 32-fold between compartments was used to define tumor-enriched and baseline blood-enriched clonotypes. A beta-binomial differential abundance model was used to identify clonotypes that expanded or contracted between blood time points. The Baroni-Urbani and Buser coefficient was used to measure tumor-blood repertoire similarity, and groups were compared with two-tailed Wilcoxon tests in R. TCRdb provides this immuneACCESS table in a form limited to in-frame rearrangements. Some clones are lacking; in checked studies, under half of them reflect an unresolved V gene, and why the rest are absent is not known. V and J calls plus clone size are reproduced from that table; the DNA served to infer D and trimming. Within this sample are 100,000 to 150,000 clones, with more than 75% of them counted one time only. Nearly 6% of the sample comes from the top ten.

CDR1 and CDR2 (SGDLS, YYNGEE) derive from the germline V gene. The junction carries 10 bases between V and J, which are trimmed by 0 bases and 3 bases respectively. Including the terminal cysteine and phenylalanine, the CDR3 comprises 14 residues. Only the CDR3 DNA stays, 42 bases, in frame from base 1. The sequencing here drew on blood, taken from a patient whose treatment included radiotherapy and nephrectomy. The chain is assembled from TRBV9 and TRBJ2-7; the D region possibly corresponds to TRBD1 (6 bases align). This clonotype was obtained from a woman in her seventies with renal cell carcinoma. The nucleotide sequence reads TGTGCCAGCAGCGTAGGGACAGCCTTCTACGAGCAGTACTTC. Translated, this gives CASSVGTAFYEQYF.